The 7 T cell receptor beta chains given below trace back to one sample, sequenced in a study of OX40 agonist ivuxolimab in advanced cancers. TCRdb's table, derived via immunoSEQ multiplex PCR, lists solely in-frame clones and lacks some. The sample holds around 95,000 clones, approximately 90% seen once. Sequences were derived from CD4+ or CD8+ T cells sorted from blood, sampled in a trial of the OX40 agonist ivuxolimab. These receptors all stem from an adult with an advanced solid tumor such as melanoma, head and neck, liver or kidney cancer.

The gene calls are TRBV18 and TRBJ2-2; D possibly corresponds to TRBD2 (6 bases). The ends were cut back, 6 bases at V and 0 bases at J, with 17 bases in the middle. The CDR3 spans 17 residues. CDR1 and CDR2 (germline): KGHSH, LQKENI. CDR3 coding DNA: TGTGCCAGCTCTCCCCGAGGGAGGACAACGAACACCGGGGAGCTGTTTTTT. Amino acids: CASSPRGRTTNTGELFF.

This clone appeared once. This chain uses TRBV5-6 with TRBJ1-6, with D possibly TRBD1 on 5 matching bases. Between the trimmed V and J ends, which lost 3 bases and 5 bases, there was a span of 9 bases. The CDR3 consists of 14 residues. Per the germline V gene, CDR1 is SGHDT and CDR2 is YYEEEE. The CDR3 sequence is CASSSTVNNSPLHF. As DNA, the CDR3 is TGTGCCAGCAGCTCGACAGTGAATAATTCACCCCTCCACTTT.

The chain combines TRBV5-8 with TRBJ2-5, with 8 bases fitting TRBD1. Trimming at V came to 0 bases and at J to 2 bases, leaving 3 bases not matched to a gene. The CDR3 is 15 residues long. Looked up from germline, CDR1 is SGHTS and CDR2 is YDEGEE. DNA for the CDR3: TGTGCCAGCAGCTTGGTGACAGGGGTTCAAGAGACCCAGTACTTC. This sequence encodes CASSLVTGVQETQYF.

This clone has just one count. The gene calls are TRBV28 and TRBJ2-5; the D gene is possibly TRBD2 (6 bases). Germline assignment: CDR1 MDHEN and CDR2 SYDVKM. Trimming left V 4 bases short and J 3 bases short, with 15 bases between. This CDR3 comprises 15 residues. CDR3 DNA: TGTGCCAGCAGTTCTGCGGGCGGGGAAAAAGAGACCCAGTACTTC. This encodes CASSSAGGEKETQYF.

This chain uses TRBV9 with TRBJ2-7; 9 bases map to TRBD2. This CDR3 contains 15 residues. Germline CDR1 is SGDLS and CDR2 is YYNGEE. V was pared by 0 bases and J by 4 bases, with 5 bases of the junction left unmatched. The CDR3 DNA follows: TGTGCCAGCAGCGTAGAAGCGGGAGGAGGATACGAGCAGTACTTC. Its protein product is CASSVEAGGGYEQYF.

The chain has TRBV29-1 and TRBJ2-7; the match to TRBD1 covers 7 bases. The J segment lost 5 bases and the V segment lost 6 bases, leaving 13 bases of the junction unmatched. The CDR3 sequence is 14 residues long. Germline CDR1 is SQVTM and CDR2 is ANQGSEA. The CDR3 reads CSVLNSGQIHEQYF. The DNA for the CDR3 is TGCAGCGTGCTAAACTCGGGACAGATCCACGAGCAGTACTTC.

This rearrangement joins TRBV30 to TRBJ2-1, with D possibly being TRBD1 (6 bases). V was cut by 1 base and J by 9 bases, with 16 bases left in between. Per germline, CDR1 GTSNPN and CDR2 SVGIG (reference sequence). This CDR3 has 14 residues. The CDR3 DNA reads TGTGCCTGGAGTGAACGTACAGGGTCAAGTGAGCAGTTCTTC. Translating gives CAWSERTGSSEQFF.